The clone carrying this T cell receptor beta chain was detected only a few times. This specimen comes from a study of blood T cell repertoires in COVID-19. Across the study: PBMCs, B-cell-depleted T cells, or T cells provided the cDNA or gDNA that made up the material.

The authors' processing: Estimation of nucleated cell counts relied on the amplification of reference gene primers. Generated by immunoSEQ multiplex PCR, the TCRdb table keeps only in-frame clones and is missing some. V and J calls and clone size come straight from that table; D and trimming were deduced from the DNA. Of about 280,000 clones in the sample, about 82% were seen once. The receptor comes from a man between 45 and 60 years old with active or convalescent COVID-19. The sample taken for sequencing was peripheral blood.

The CDR3 region is CASSSTPGQSNSPLHF. The CDR3 region has the DNA TGTGCCAGCAGCTCAACACCGGGACAGAGTAATTCACCCCTCCACTTT. The rearrangement uses TRBV5-4 and TRBJ1-6; 7 nucleotides match TRBD1. J was trimmed by 6 bases and V by 3 bases; bases with no gene match: 9. The CDR3 has 16 residues. Germline assignment: CDR1 SGHNT and CDR2 YYREEE (reference sequence).